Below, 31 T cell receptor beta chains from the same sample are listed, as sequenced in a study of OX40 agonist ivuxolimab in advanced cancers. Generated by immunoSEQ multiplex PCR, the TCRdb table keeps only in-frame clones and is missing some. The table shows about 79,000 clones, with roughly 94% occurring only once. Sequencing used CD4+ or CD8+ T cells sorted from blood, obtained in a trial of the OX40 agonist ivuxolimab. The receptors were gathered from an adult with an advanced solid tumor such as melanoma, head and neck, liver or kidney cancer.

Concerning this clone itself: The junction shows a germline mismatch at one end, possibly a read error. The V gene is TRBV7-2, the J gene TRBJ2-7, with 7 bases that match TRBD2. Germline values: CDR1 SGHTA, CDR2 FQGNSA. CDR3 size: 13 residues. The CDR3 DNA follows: TGTGCCGGCAGCTTAGCGGGTGGGAGGGAGCAGTACTTC. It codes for CAGSLAGGREQYF.

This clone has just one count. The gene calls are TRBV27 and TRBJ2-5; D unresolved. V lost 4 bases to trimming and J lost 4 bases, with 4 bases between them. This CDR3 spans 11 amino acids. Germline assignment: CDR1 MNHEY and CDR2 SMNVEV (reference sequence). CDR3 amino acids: CASSSGETQYF. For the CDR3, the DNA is TGTGCCAGCAGTTCCGGAGAGACCCAGTACTTC.

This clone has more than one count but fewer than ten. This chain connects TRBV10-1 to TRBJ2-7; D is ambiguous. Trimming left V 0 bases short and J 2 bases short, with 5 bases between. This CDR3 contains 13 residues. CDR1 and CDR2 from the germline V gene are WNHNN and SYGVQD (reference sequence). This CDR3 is CASSESFTYEQYF. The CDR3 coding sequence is TGCGCCAGCAGTGAGTCGTTCACCTACGAGCAGTACTTC.

CDR3 region: CASSHIGTSEETQYF. CDR3 DNA: TGTGCCAGCAGCCATATCGGGACTAGCGAAGAGACCCAGTACTTC. This chain uses TRBV4-2 with TRBJ2-5; 10 nucleotides match TRBD2. The CDR3 totals 15 residues. The germline V gene encodes CDR1 LGHNA and CDR2 YNFKEQ. The V and J ends lost 3 bases and 3 bases, in that order; junction bases with no gene match: 4.

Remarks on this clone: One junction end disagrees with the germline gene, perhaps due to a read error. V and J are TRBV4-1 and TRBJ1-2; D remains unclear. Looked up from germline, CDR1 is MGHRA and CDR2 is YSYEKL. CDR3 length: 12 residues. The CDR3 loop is CASSPGGREVDF. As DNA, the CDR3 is TGCGCCAGCAGCCCGGGAGGGCGGGAGGTGGACTTC.

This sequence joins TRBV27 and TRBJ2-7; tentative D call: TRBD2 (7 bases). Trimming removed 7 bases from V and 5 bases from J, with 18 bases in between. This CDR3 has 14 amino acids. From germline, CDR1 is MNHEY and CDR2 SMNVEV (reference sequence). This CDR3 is CASMGRGGGHEQYF. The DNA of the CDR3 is TGTGCCAGCATGGGGAGGGGGGGTGGCCACGAGCAGTACTTC.

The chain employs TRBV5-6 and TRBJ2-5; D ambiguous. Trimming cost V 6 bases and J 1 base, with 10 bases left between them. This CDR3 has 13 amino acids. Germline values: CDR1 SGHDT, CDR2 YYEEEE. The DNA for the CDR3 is TGTGCCAGCACCACAGACTTCCAAGAGACCCAGTACTTC. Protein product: CASTTDFQETQYF.

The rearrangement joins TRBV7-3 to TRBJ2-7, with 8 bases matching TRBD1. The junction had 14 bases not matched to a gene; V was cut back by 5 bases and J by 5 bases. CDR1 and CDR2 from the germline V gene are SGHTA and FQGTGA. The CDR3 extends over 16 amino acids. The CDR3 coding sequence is TGTGCCAGCAGCCTCGGCCACGGACAGGGAAGCGACGAGCAGTACTTC. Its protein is CASSLGHGQGSDEQYF.

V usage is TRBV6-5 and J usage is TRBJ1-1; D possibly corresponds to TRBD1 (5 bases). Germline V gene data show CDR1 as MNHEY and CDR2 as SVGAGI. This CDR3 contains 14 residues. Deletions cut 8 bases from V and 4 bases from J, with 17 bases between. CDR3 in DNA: TGTGCCAGCTCCCCCATGGGGGGGGGCACTGAAGCTTTCTTT. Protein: CASSPMGGGTEAFF.

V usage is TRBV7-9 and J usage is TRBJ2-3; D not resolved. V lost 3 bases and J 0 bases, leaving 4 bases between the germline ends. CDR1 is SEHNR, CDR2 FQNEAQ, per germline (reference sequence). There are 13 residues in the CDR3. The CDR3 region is CASSFGSTDTQYF. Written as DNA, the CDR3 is TGTGCCAGCAGCTTCGGCAGCACAGATACGCAGTATTTT.

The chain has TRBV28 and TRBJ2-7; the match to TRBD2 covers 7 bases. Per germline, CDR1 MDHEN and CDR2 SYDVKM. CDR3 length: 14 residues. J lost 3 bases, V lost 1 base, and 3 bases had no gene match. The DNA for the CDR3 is TGTGCCAGCAGTTTATTCGCGGGAGTCTACGAGCAGTACTTC. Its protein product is CASSLFAGVYEQYF.

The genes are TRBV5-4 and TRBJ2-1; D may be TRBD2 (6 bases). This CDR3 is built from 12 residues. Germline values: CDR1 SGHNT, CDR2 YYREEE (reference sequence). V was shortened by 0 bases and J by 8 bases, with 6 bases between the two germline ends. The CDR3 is CASSLGGDEQFF. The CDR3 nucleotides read TGTGCCAGCAGCTTGGGGGGGGATGAGCAGTTCTTC.

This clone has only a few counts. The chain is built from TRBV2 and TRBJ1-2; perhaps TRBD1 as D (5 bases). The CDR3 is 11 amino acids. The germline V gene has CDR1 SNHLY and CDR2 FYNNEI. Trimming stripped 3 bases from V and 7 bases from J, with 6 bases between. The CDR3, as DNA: TGTGCCAGCAGTGAGGGGGTTGGCTACACCTTC. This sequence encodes CASSEGVGYTF. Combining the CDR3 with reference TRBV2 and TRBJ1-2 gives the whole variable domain EPEVTQTPSHQVTQMGQEVILRCVPISNHLYFYWYRQILGQKVEFLVSFYNNEISEKSEIFDDQFSVERPDGSNFTLKIRSTKLEDSAMYFCASSEGVGYTFGSGTRLTVV.

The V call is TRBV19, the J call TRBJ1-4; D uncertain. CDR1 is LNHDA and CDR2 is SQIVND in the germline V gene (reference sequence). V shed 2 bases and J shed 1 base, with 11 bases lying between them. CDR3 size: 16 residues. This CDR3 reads CASSIPMLGTNEKLFF. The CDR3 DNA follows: TGTGCCAGTAGTATACCCATGTTGGGAACTAATGAAAAACTGTTTTTT.

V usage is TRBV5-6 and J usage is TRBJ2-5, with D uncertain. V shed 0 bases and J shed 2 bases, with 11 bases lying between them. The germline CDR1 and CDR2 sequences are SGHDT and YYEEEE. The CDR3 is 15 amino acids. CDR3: CASSLDPESQETQYF. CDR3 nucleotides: TGTGCCAGCAGCTTGGATCCGGAATCTCAAGAGACCCAGTACTTC.

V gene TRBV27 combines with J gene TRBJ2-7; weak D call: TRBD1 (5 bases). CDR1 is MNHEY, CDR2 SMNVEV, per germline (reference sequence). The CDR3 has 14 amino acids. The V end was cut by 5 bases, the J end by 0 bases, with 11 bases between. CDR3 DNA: TGTGCCAGCAGTGCCGACAGCTTCTCCTACGAGCAGTACTTC. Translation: CASSADSFSYEQYF.

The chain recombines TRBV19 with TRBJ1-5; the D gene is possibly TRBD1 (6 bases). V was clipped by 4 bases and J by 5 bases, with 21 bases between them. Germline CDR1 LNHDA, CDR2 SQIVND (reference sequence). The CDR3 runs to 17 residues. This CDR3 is CASSTPWDIETDQPQHF. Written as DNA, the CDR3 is TGTGCCAGTAGTACGCCATGGGACATAGAGACGGATCAGCCCCAGCATTTT.

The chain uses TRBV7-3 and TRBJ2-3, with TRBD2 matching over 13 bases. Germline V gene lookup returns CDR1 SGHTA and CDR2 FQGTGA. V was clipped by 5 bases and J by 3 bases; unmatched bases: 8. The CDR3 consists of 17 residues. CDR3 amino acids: CASSQTGTSGATDTQYF. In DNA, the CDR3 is TGTGCCAGCAGCCAAACCGGGACTAGCGGGGCAACAGATACGCAGTATTTT.

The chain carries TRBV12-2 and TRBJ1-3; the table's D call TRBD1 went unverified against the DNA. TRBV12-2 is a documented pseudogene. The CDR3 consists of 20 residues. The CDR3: CASRQDRDRERGGSGNTIYF. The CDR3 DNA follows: TGTGCAAGTCGCCAAGACAGGGACAGGGAAAGGGGTGGCTCTGGAAACACCATATATTTT.

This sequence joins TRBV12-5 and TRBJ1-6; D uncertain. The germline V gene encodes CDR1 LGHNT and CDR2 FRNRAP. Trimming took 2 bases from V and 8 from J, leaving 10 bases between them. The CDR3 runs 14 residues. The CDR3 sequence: CASGLTQTDSPLHF. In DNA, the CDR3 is TGTGCTAGTGGTTTGACCCAAACTGATTCACCCCTCCACTTT.

CDR3 nucleotide sequence: TGTGCCAGCTCACCACCGACAGGGGAAATGAACTATGGCTACACCTTC. Translating it yields CASSPPTGEMNYGYTF. J is TRBJ1-2 and V is TRBV18; 8 bases are a match to TRBD1. The CDR3 runs 16 residues. Germline CDR1 is KGHSH and CDR2 is LQKENI. V gave up 0 bases and J gave up 2 bases; unmatched junction bases: 5.

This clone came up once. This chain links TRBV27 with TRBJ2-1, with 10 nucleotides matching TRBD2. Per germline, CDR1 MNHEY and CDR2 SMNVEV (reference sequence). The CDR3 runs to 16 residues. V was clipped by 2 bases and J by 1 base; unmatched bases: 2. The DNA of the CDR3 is TGTGCCAGCAGTTTAGCTAGCGGGAGTTCCTACAATGAGCAGTTCTTC. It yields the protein CASSLASGSSYNEQFF.

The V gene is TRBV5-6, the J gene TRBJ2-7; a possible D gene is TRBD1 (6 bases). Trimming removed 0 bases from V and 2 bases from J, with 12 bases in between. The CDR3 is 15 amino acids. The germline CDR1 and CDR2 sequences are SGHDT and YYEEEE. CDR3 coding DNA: TGTGCCAGCAGCTTGGCCGCAGGGGCTGCCTACGAGCAGTACTTC. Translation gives CASSLAAGAAYEQYF.

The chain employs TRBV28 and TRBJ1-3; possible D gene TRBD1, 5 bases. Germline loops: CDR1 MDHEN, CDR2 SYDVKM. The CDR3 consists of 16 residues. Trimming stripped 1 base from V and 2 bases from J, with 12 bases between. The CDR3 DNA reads TGTGCCAGCAGTTTATTTGGGGGATGGGCTGGAAACACCATATATTTT. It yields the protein CASSLFGGWAGNTIYF.

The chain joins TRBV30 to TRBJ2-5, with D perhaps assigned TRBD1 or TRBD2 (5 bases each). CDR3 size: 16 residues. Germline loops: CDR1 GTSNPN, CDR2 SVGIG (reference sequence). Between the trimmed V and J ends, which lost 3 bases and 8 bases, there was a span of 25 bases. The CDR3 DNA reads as TGTGCCTGGAGAGGAATCCCGGGGCCAGAGCCAGAAACCCAGTACTTC. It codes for CAWRGIPGPEPETQYF.

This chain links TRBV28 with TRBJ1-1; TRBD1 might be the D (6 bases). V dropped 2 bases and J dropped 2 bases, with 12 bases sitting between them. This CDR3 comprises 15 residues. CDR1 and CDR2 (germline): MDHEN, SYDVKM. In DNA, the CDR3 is TGTGCCAGCAGTTTAGGCAGGGGCAAAAACACTGAAGCTTTCTTT. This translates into CASSLGRGKNTEAFF.

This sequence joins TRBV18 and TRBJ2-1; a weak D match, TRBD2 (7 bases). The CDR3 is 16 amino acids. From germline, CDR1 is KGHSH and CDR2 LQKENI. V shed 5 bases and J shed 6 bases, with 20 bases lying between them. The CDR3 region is CASSSTRGAFVNEQFF. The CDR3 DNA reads TGTGCCAGCTCATCCACCCGGGGGGCATTCGTCAATGAGCAGTTCTTC.

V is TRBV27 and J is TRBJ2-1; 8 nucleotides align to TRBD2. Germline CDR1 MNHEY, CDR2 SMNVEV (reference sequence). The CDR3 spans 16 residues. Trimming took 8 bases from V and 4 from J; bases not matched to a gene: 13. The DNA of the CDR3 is TGTGCCAGCCAAAATTCGGGGGTAGCGGGGTACAATGAGCAGTTCTTC. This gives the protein CASQNSGVAGYNEQFF.

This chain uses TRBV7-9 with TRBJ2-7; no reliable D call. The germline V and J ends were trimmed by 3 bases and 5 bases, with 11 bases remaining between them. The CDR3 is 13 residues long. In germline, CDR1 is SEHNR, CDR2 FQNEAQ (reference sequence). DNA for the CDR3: TGTGCCAGCAGCTTCATTGAGAACAACGAGCAGTACTTC. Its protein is CASSFIENNEQYF.

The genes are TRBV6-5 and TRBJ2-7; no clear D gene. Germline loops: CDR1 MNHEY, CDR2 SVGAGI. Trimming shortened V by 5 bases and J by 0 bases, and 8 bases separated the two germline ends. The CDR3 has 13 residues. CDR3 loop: CASSVAYSYEQYF. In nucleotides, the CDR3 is TGTGCCAGCAGTGTGGCCTACTCCTACGAGCAGTACTTC.

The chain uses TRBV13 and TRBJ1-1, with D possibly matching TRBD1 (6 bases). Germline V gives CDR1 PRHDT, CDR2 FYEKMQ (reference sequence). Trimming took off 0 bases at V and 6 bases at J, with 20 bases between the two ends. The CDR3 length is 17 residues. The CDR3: CASSLGGAGAEASEAFF. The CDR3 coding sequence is TGTGCCAGCAGCTTAGGGGGAGCGGGGGCTGAGGCGTCTGAAGCTTTCTTT. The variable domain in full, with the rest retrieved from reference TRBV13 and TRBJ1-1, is AAGVIQSPRHLIKEKRETATLKCYPIPRHDTVYWYQQGPGQDPQFLISFYEKMQSDKGSIPDRFSAQQFSDYHSELNMSSLELGDSALYFCASSLGGAGAEASEAFFGQGTRLTVV.